This TCR beta chain was sequenced for a study of blood T cell repertoires in COVID-19. Per the original methods: Reference gene primer amplification yielded estimated nucleated cell counts. This table comes from immunoSEQ multiplex PCR, and its TCRdb copy is limited to in-frame clones, with some not included. V and J calls and clone size come straight from that table; D and trimming were deduced from the DNA. Counted here are some 250,000 clones, approximately 78% occurring once; the ten biggest clones make up around 12%. Regarding this clone: Other DNA sequences from this sample encode an identical CDR3 as well.

Sequencing was performed on peripheral blood. This TCR derives from a woman in her sixties or seventies with active or convalescent COVID-19.

DNA of the CDR3: TGTGCCAGCAGCTTCCTTCAGGGGGTTAGCAATCAGCCCCAGCATTTT. Translated: CASSFLQGVSNQPQHF. The chain has TRBV2 and TRBJ1-5; 7 nucleotides match TRBD1. This CDR3 has 16 residues. Per the germline V gene, CDR1 is SNHLY and CDR2 is FYNNEI. V lost 6 bases, J lost 0 bases, and 8 bases stayed unmatched.